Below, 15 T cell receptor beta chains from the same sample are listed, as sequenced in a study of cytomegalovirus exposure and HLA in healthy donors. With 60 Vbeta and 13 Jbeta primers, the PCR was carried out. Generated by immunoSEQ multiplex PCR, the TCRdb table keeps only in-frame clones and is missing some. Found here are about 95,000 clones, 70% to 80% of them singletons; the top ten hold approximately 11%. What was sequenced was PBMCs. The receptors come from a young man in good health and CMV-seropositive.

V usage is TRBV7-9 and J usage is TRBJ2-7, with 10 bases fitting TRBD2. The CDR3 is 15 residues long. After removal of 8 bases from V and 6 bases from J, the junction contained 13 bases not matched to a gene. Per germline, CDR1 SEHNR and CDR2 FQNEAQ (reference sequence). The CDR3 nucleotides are TGTGCCAGCGAACCCCTGAGCGGGGGGGCCGTCGAGCAGTACTTC. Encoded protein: CASEPLSGGAVEQYF.

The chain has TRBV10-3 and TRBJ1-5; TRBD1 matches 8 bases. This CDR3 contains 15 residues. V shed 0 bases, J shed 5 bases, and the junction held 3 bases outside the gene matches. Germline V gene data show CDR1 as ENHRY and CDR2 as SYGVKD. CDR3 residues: CAISESHRGDQPQHF. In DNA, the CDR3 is TGTGCCATCAGTGAGTCCCACAGGGGGGATCAGCCCCAGCATTTT.

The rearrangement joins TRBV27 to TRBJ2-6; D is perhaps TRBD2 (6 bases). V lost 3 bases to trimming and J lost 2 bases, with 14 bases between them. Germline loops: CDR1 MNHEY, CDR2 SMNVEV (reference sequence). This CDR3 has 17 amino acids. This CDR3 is CASSFLGEVPGANVLTF. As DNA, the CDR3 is TGTGCCAGCAGTTTTTTGGGGGAGGTTCCTGGGGCCAACGTCCTGACTTTC. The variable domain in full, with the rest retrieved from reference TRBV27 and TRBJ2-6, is EAQVTQNPRYLITVTGKKLTVTCSQNMNHEYMSWYRQDPGLGLRQIYYSMNVEVTDKGDVPEGYKVSRKEKRNFPLILESPSPNQTSLYFCASSFLGEVPGANVLTFGAGSRLTVL.

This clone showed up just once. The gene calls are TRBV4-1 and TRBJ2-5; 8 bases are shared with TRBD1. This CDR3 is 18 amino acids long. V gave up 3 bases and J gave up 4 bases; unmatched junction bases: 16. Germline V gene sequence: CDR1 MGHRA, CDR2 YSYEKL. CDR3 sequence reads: CASSQLIPGQAGRETQYF. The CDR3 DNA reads TGCGCCAGCAGCCAGCTGATACCGGGACAGGCCGGCCGAGAGACCCAGTACTTC.

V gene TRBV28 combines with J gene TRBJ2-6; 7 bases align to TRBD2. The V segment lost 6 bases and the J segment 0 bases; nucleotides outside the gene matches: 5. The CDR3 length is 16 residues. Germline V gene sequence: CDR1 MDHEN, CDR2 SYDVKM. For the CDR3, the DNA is TGTGCCAGCAGGTGGGGGGGAAGCTCTGGGGCCAACGTCCTGACTTTC. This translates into CASRWGGSSGANVLTF.

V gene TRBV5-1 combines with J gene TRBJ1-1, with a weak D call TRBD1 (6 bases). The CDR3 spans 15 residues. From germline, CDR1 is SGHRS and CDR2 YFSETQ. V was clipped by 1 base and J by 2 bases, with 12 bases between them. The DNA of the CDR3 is TGCGCCAGCAGCTTGCGGGACACTAAAAACACTGAAGCTTTCTTT. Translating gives CASSLRDTKNTEAFF.

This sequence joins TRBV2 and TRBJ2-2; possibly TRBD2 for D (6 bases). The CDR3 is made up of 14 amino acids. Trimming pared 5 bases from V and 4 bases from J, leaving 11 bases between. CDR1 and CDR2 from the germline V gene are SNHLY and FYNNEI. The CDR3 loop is CASSIGGVTGELFF. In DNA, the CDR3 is TGTGCCAGCAGTATAGGAGGGGTCACCGGGGAGCTGTTTTTT.

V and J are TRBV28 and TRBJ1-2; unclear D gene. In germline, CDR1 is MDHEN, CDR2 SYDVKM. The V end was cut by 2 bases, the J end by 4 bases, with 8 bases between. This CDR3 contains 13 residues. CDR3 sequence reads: CASSLERSYGYTF. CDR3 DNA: TGTGCCAGCAGTTTAGAGAGGAGCTATGGCTACACCTTC.

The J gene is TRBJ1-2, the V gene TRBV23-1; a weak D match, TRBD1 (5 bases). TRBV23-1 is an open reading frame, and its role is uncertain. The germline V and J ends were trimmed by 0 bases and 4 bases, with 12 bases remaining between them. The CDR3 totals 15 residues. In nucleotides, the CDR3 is TGCGCCAGCAGTCAATCGGGGCGGAGGGGCTATGGCTACACCTTC. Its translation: CASSQSGRRGYGYTF.

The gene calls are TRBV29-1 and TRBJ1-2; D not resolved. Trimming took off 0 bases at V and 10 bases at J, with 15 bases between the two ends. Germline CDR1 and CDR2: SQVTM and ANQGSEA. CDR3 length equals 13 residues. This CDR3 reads CSVEDKNAGSYTF. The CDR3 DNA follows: TGCAGCGTTGAAGATAAAAACGCAGGATCCTACACCTTC.

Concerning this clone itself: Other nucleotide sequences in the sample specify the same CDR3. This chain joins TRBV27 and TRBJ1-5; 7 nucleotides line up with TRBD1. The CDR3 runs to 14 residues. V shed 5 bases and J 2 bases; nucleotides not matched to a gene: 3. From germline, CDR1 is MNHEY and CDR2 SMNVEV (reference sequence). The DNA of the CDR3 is TGTGCCAGCAGTCTTGGGACAGGCAATCAGCCCCAGCATTTT. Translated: CASSLGTGNQPQHF.

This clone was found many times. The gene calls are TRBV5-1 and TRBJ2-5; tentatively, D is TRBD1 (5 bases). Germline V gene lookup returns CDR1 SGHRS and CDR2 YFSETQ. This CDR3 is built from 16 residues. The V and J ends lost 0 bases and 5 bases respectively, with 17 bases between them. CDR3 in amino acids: CASSLDRGGSDETQYF. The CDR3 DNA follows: TGCGCCAGCAGCTTGGATAGGGGTGGGTCCGACGAGACCCAGTACTTC.

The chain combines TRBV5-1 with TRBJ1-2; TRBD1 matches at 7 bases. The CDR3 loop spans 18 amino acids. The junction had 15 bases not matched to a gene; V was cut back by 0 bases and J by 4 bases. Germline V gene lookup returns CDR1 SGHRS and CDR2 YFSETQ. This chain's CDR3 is CASSLGSGTETIRYGYTF. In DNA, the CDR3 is TGCGCCAGCAGCTTGGGATCCGGGACAGAGACGATTCGCTATGGCTACACCTTC.

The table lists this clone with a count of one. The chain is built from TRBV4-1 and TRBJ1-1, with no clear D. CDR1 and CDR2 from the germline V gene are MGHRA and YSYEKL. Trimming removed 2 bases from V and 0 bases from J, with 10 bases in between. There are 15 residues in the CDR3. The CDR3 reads CASSQPPLMNTEAFF. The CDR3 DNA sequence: TGCGCCAGCAGCCAACCCCCCCTTATGAACACTGAAGCTTTCTTT.

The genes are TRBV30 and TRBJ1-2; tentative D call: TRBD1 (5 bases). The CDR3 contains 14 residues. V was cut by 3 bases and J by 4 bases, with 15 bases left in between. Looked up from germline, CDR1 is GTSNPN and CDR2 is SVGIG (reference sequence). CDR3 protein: CAWRGGGDPYGYTF. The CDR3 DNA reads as TGTGCCTGGAGGGGCGGAGGGGACCCCTATGGCTACACCTTC.